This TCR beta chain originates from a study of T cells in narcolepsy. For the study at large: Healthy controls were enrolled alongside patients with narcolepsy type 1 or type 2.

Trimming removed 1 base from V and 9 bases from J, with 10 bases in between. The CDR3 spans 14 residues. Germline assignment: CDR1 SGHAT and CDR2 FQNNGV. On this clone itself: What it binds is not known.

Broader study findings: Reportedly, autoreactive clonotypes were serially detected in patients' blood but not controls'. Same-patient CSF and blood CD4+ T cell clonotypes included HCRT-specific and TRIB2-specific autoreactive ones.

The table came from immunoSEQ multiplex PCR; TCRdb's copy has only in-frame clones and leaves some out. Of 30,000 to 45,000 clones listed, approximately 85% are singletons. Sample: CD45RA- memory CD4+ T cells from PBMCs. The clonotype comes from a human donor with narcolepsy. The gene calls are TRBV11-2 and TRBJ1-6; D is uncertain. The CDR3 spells CASSLVRDGSPLHF. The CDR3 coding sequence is TGTGCCAGCAGCTTAGTCCGGGATGGTTCACCCCTCCACTTT. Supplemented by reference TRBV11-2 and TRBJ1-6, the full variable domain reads EAGVAQSPRYKIIEKRQSVAFWCNPISGHATLYWYQQILGQGPKLLIQFQNNGVVDDSQLPKDRFSAERLKGVDSTLKIQPAKLEDSAVYLCASSLVRDGSPLHFGNGTRLTVT.